This TCR beta chain was captured in a study of blood T cell repertoires in COVID-19. J was trimmed by 1 base and V by 3 bases; bases with no gene match: 12. This CDR3 has 17 residues. CDR1 and CDR2 from the germline V gene are SGHTS and YDEGEE. Methods used by the authors: The authors estimated nucleated cell counts from reference gene primer amplification. Some clones are missing from TCRdb's copy, which holds only in-frame ones; the method was immunoSEQ multiplex PCR. The V and J calls and clone size come from that table; D and trimming were worked out from the DNA. The profile shows tens of thousands of clones, 80% of them singletons.

The sequenced material came from peripheral blood. The receptor was derived from a woman older than 75 with acute or convalescent COVID-19. The chain employs TRBV5-8 and TRBJ1-2, with TRBD1 identical over 7 bases. CDR3 residues: CASSYRDSRTLNYGYTF. CDR3 coding DNA: TGTGCCAGCAGCTACCGGGACAGCAGAACCCTTAACTATGGCTACACCTTC.